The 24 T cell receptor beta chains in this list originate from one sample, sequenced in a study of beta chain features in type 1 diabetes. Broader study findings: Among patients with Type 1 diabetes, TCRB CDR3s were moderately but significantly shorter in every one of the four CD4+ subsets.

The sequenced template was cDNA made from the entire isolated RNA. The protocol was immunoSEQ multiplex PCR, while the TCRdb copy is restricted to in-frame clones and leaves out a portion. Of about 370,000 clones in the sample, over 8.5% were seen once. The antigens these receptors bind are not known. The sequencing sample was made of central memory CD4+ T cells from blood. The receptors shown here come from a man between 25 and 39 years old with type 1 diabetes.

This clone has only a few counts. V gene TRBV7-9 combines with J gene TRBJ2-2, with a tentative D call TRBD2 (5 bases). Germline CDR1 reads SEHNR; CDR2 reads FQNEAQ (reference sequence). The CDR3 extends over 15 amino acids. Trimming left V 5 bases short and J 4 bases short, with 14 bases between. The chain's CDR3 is CASSPPGFATGELFF. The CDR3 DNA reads TGTGCCAGCAGCCCTCCGGGGTTCGCCACCGGGGAGCTGTTTTTT.

The CDR3: CASSLKDRENEKLFF. DNA of the CDR3: TGTGCCAGCAGCTTGAAGGACAGGGAGAATGAAAAACTGTTTTTT. The genes are TRBV7-9 and TRBJ1-4; 8 bases are shared with TRBD1. CDR3 length: 15 amino acids. CDR1 and CDR2 from the germline V gene are SEHNR and FQNEAQ (reference sequence). With 3 bases clipped from V and 5 bases from J, the junction kept 5 bases outside the gene matches.

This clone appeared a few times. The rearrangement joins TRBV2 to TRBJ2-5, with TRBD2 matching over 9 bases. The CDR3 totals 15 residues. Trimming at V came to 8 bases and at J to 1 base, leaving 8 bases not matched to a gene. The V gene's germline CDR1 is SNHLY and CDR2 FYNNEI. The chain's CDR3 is CASFRASGAQETQYF. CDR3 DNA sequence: TGTGCCAGCTTTCGGGCTAGCGGGGCCCAAGAGACCCAGTACTTC. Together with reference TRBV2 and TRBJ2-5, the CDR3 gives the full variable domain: EPEVTQTPSHQVTQMGQEVILRCVPISNHLYFYWYRQILGQKVEFLVSFYNNEISEKSEIFDDQFSVERPDGSNFTLKIRSTKLEDSAMYFCASFRASGAQETQYFGPGTRLLVL.

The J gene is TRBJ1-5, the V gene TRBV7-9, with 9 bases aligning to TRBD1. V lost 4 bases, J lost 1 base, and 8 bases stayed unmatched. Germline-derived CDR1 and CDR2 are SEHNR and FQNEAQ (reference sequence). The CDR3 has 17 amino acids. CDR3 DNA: TGTGCCAGCAGCTCCCGGGACAGGGTAAACAGCAATCAGCCCCAGCATTTT. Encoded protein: CASSSRDRVNSNQPQHF.

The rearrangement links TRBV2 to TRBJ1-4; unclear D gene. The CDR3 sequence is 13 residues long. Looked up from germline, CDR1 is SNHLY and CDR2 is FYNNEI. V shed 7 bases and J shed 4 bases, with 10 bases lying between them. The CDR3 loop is CASKDGLNEKLFF. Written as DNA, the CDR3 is TGTGCCAGCAAGGATGGCCTTAATGAAAAACTGTTTTTT.

This chain's CDR3 is CASSDSYEQYF. DNA of the CDR3: TGTGCCAGCAGTGATAGCTACGAGCAGTACTTC. The chain is built from TRBV6-5 and TRBJ2-5; no reliable D call. With the DNA end fitting TRBJ2-7 better, the J assignment may be wrong. The CDR3 runs to 11 residues. Per germline, CDR1 MNHEY and CDR2 SVGAGI.

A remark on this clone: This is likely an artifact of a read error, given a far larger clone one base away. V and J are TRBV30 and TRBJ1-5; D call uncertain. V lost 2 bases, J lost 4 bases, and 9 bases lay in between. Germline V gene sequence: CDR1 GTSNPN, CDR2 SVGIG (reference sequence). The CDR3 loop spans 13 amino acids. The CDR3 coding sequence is TGTGCCTGGAGTAGGATGTGGAATCAGCCCCAGCATTTT. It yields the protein CAWSRMWNQPQHF.

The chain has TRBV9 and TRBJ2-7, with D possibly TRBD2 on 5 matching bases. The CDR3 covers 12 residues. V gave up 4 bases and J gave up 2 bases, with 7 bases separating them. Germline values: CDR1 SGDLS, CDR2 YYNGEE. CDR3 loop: CASSPGTYEQYF. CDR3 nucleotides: TGTGCCAGCAGCCCCGGGACCTACGAGCAGTACTTC. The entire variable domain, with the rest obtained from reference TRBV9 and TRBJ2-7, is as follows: DSGVTQTPKHLITATGQRVTLRCSPRSGDLSVYWYQQSLDQGLQFLIQYYNGEERAKGNILERFSAQQFPDLHSELNLSSLELGDSALYFCASSPGTYEQYFGPGTRLTVT.

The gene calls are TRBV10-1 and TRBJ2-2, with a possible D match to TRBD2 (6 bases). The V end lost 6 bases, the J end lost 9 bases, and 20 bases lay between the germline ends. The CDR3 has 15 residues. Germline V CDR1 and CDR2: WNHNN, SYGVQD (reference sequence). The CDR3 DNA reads TGCGCCAGCAGCGATGCCGGGACTCCCGCTCGGGAGCTGTTTTTT. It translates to CASSDAGTPARELFF.

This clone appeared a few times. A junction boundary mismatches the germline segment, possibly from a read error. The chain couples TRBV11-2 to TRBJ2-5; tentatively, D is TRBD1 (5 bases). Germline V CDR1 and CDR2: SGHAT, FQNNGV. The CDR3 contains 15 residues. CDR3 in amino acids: CASSLARPGQGTQYF. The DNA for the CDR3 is TGTGCCAGCAGCTTAGCTCGCCCAGGGCAAGGGACCCAGTACTTC.

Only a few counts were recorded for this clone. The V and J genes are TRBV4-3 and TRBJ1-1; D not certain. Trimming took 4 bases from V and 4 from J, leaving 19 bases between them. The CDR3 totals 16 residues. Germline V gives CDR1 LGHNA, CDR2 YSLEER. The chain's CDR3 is CASSPRALTMSTEAFF. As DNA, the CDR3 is TGCGCCAGCAGCCCACGGGCGCTGACGATGAGCACTGAAGCTTTCTTT.

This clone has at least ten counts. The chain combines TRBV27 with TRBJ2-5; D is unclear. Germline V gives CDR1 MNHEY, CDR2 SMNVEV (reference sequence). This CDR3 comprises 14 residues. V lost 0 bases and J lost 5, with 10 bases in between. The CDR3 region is CASSLSLVSETQYF. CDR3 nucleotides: TGTGCCAGCAGTTTATCTCTGGTCAGCGAGACCCAGTACTTC.

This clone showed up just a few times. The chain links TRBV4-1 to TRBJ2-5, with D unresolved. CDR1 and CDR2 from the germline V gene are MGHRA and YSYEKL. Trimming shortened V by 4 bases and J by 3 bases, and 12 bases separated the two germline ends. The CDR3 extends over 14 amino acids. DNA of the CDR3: TGCGCCAGCAGCCGGCAAGCCAGTGAAGAGACCCAGTACTTC. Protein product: CASSRQASEETQYF.

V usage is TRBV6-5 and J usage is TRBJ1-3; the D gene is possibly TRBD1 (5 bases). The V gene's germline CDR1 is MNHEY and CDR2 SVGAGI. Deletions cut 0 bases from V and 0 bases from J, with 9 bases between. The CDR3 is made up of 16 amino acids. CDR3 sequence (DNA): TGTGCCAGCAGTTACTCGGGGGGAGTCTCTGGAAACACCATATATTTT. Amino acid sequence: CASSYSGGVSGNTIYF.

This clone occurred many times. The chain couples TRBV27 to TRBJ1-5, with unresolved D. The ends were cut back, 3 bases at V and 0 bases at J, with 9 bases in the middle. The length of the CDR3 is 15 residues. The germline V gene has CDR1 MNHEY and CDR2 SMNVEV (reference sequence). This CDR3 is CASSFRTYSNQPQHF. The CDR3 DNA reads TGTGCCAGCAGTTTCCGCACTTATAGCAATCAGCCCCAGCATTTT.

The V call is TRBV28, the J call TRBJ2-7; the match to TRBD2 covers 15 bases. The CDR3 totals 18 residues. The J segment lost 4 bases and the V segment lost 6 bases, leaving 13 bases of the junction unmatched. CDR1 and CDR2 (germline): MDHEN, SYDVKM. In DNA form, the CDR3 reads TGTGCCAGCAGCCCTGGGACTAGCGGGAGGAGAGTGGGTTACGAGCAGTACTTC. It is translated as CASSPGTSGRRVGYEQYF. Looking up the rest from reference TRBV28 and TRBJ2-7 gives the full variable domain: DVKVTQSSRYLVKRTGEKVFLECVQDMDHENMFWYRQDPGLGLRLIYFSYDVKMKEKGDIPEGYSVSREKKERFSLILESASTNQTSMYLCASSPGTSGRRVGYEQYFGPGTRLTVT.

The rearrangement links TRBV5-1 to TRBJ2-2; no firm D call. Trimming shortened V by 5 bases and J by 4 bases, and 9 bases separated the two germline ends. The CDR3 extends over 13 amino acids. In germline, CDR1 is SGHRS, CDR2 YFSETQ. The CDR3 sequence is CASRTPGTGELFF. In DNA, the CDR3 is TGCGCCAGCAGAACCCCGGGCACCGGGGAGCTGTTTTTT.

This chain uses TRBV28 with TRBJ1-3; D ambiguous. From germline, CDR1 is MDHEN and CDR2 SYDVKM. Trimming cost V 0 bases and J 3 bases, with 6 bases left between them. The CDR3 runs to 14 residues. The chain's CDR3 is CASSLWDHGNTIYF. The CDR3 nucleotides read TGTGCCAGCAGTTTATGGGACCATGGAAACACCATATATTTT.

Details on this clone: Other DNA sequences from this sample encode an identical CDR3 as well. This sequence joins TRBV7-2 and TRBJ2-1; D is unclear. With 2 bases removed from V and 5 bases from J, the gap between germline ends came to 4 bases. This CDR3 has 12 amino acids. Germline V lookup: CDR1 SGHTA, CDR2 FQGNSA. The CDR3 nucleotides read TGTGCCAGCAGCTTAAGTGACAATGAGCAGTTCTTC. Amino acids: CASSLSDNEQFF.

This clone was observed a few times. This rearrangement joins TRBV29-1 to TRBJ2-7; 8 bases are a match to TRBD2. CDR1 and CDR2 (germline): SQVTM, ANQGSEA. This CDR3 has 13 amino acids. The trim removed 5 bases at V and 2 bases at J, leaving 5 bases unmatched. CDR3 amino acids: CSVRISGTYEQYF. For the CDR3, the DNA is TGCAGCGTTCGAATTAGCGGGACCTACGAGCAGTACTTC.

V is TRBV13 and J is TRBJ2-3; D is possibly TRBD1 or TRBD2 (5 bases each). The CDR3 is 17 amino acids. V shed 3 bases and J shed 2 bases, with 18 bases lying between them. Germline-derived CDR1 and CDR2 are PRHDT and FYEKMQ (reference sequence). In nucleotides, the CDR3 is TGTGCCAGCAGCTTTACGCACGGGACGGGGCCCACAGATACGCAGTATTTT. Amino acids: CASSFTHGTGPTDTQYF.

The CDR3 sequence is CASSVDRGQTQYF. CDR3 nucleotide sequence: TGTGCCAGCAGCGTCGACAGGGGACAGACCCAGTACTTC. The V call is TRBV11-2, the J call TRBJ2-5, with 8 bases that match TRBD1. The germline V gene has CDR1 SGHAT and CDR2 FQNNGV. Germline trimming cut 5 bases from V and 6 bases from J; bases unmatched to any gene: 5. CDR3 length: 13 residues.

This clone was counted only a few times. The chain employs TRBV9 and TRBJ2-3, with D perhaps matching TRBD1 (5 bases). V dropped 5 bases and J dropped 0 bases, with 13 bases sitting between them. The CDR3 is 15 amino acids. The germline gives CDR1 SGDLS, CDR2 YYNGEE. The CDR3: CASSPRTISTDTQYF. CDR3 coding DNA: TGTGCCAGCAGTCCAAGGACAATTAGCACAGATACGCAGTATTTT.

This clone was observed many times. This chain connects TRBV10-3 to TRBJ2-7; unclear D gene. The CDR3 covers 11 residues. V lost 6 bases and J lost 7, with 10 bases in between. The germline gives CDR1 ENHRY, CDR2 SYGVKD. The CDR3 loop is CAISGLREQYF. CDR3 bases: TGTGCCATCAGCGGTCTGAGGGAGCAGTACTTC.